This T cell receptor (beta chain) was observed in a study of Ad26.COV2.S vaccination and SARS-CoV-2 variants listed by TCRdb under 2021. In the study overall: Vaccine-arm donors came from COV1001, a multicentre, randomized, double-blind, placebo-controlled phase I-IIa trial of Ad26.COV2.S in healthy adults. Trial participants were randomized into five groups of five, in which low-dose or high-dose Ad26.COV2.S was given once or twice, or placebo was given on both occasions. Throughout the experiments and outcome assessment, investigators stayed blinded to trial group allocation. TCRbeta repertoire sequencing was used to assess the specificity and breadth of SARS-CoV-2-reactive T cell receptors after Ad26.COV2.S vaccination. A total of some 30 samples were included in the TCR-sequenced set, comprising around 20 Ad26.COV2.S vaccine recipients, 5 placebo recipients and 8 SARS-CoV-2 convalescent individuals. Dosing of Ad26.COV2.S was intramuscular, at either 5x10^10 or 1x10^11 viral particles, delivered as one shot or as two shots spaced 56 days apart.

This sample's treatment or condition label indicates: 15 to 20 received Ad26.COV2.S at low or high dose, single or two shots; about 5 received placebo; per-sample allocation not given. For vaccine and placebo recipients, repertoires were sequenced using samples collected on day 63 after the first injection. Cohort 1b enrolled fewer than 30 adults aged 18-55 years at a single site in Boston, USA, between 29 July and 7 August 2020. As a vaccine, Ad26.COV2.S was a replication-incompetent adenovirus type 26 vector that expressed a prefusion-stabilized SARS-CoV-2 spike protein derived from the original Wuhan strain. CDR1 and CDR2 were assigned from the germline V gene as SGHNT and YENEEA. CDR3 length: 13 amino acids, cysteine to phenylalanine. Just CDR3 DNA is preserved here, 39 bases in frame from base 1. A distance of 10 bases separates the germline ends of V and J, which lose 1 base and 6 bases respectively.

What the study reported, not specific to this receptor: Substantial breadth of spike-specific CD8+ and CD4+ T cell responses was reported after vaccination. Vaccine and placebo recipients had similar non-spike TCR breadth, a finding consistent with the vaccine containing only spike. Comparing responses between vaccine doses or regimens was not something the study was powered to do. The authors noted that total T cell responses may have been underestimated by the TCR breadth and depth analyses. Ad26.COV2.S recipients had higher spike-specific TCR breadth than placebo recipients (P = 0.0014).

A word on this clone: What antigen it recognizes has not been identified. There are no base qualities to consult, and no much larger clone falls within one base.

The immunoSEQ Assay was used to sequence TCRbeta CDR3 regions. After extraction, genomic DNA underwent amplification by bias-controlled multiplex PCR, followed by high-throughput sequencing. The authors' pipeline ran thus. To quantify the absolute abundance of every unique TCRbeta CDR3 region, sequences were collapsed and filtered. T cell fraction was estimated by normalization of TCRbeta template counts to usable DNA, with usable DNA being measured through amplification of reference genes present in all nucleated cells. Repertoire TCRs were annotated as SARS-CoV-2-specific by exact matching of V gene, CDR3 amino acid sequence and J gene to a known reactive TCR set. MIRA supplied the reference SARS-CoV-2 TCR set, which was filtered for enrichment in COVID-19-positive ImmuneCODE repertoires so that public or cross-reactive TCRs were removed. Using the MIRA antigens, annotated TCRs were further analysed by specific ORF or by position within an ORF. Depth was the summed frequency of annotated unique rearrangements, while breadth was defined as annotated unique rearrangements over total unique productive rearrangements. Group comparisons of TCR breadth used two-sided Wilcoxon rank-sum tests. The table was pulled from immuneACCESS by TCRdb, which kept in-frame rearrangements only. Such tables lose some clones; where checked, under half of the loss comes from unresolved V genes, and the rest has no known cause. V, J and clone size were drawn from that table, and D and trimming were deduced from the DNA. Recorded for this sample are around 300,000 clones; about 89% of them occurred a single time. About 4.6% of the sample lies in the top ten.

The receptor was derived from a person aged 18-60 years who received the Ad26.COV2.S COVID-19 vaccine or a placebo. Source: peripheral blood, taken in a trial of Ad26.COV2.S vaccine versus placebo. The chain couples TRBV11-3 to TRBJ2-7; D gene: possibly TRBD1, on 5 matching bases. The DNA sequence is given as TGTGCCAGCAGCTTAGCCAGGGATGGCGAGCAGTACTTC. This gives the protein CASSLARDGEQYF.